The rows below give T cell receptor beta chains drawn from one sample of a study of vaccination and CD4 T cells after COVID-19. No antigen has been identified for these receptors. TCRdb passed the PCR reads through MiXCR, listing each CDR3 protein once. Of approximately 21,000 distinct CDR3 sequences detected, approximately 50% appear once; the ten largest clones hold 13%. The source material was cultured CD4+ T cells from blood. These receptors all come from a human donor with COVID-19. Both conserved end residues are part of each CDR3. D genes are given only for firm matches. Clone size is stated in some rows and not others, as once, few, many or a class when expanded.

NA	TRBJ1-3	TRBV7-9	few	TGTGCCAGCCCCCTTTTGGGGAACGGCCCTGGAAACACCATATATTTT	CASPLLGNGPGNTIYF
NA	TRBJ1-2	TRBV25-1	NA	TGTGCCAGCAGTGAATTGGAGCAGGGCCGTGGCTACACCTTC	CASSELEQGRGYTF
TRBD1	TRBJ1-3	TRBV12-3/TRBV12-4	few	TGTGCCAGCAGCGAAGTCAGGGGGCGAGGTGGAAACACCATATATTTT	CASSEVRGRGGNTIYF
NA	TRBJ2-4	TRBV27	few	TGTGCCAGCAGTTTACAGGGCGAGGCCAAAAACATTCAGTACTTC	CASSLQGEAKNIQYF
TRBD2	TRBJ2-3	TRBV12-3/TRBV12-4	NA	TGTGCCAGCAGCCGGACTAGGTCTGATACGCAGTATTTT	CASSRTRSDTQYF
TRBD2	TRBJ2-3	TRBV7-2	NA	TGTGCCAGCAGCACTGGGACTAGCGGAAATACGCAGTATTTT	CASSTGTSGNTQYF
TRBD1	TRBJ2-1	TRBV11-2	NA	TGTGCCAGCAGCTTTAGCCGACAGGGGGCGCGTAATGAGCAGTTCTTC	CASSFSRQGARNEQFF
NA	TRBJ1-5	TRBV7-2	NA	TGTGCCAGCAGACAGGGCGTAAATAGCAATCAGCCCCAGCATTTT	CASRQGVNSNQPQHF
NA	TRBJ1-5	TRBV6-5	NA	TGTGCCAGCAGTTGGGCGGAAAATCAGCCCCAGCATTTT	CASSWAENQPQHF
TRBD1	TRBJ2-7	TRBV27	NA	TGTGCCAGCAGTTTAGACAGGGCTACACCTACGAAGCAGTACTTC	CASSLDRATPTKQYF
NA	TRBJ1-2	TRBV20-1	NA	TGCAGTGCTAGAGGGCAGGTCGGGGATGGCTACACCTTC	CSARGQVGDGYTF
NA	TRBJ2-6	TRBV6-2/TRBV6-3	NA	TGTGCCAGCAGTTACTCGCCCCTCTCTGGGGCCAACGTCCTGACTTTC	CASSYSPLSGANVLTF
TRBD1	TRBJ2-6	TRBV11-2	NA	TGTGCCAGCAACAAAGGGACAGGGGGCTCTGGGGCCAACGTCCTGACTTTC	CASNKGTGGSGANVLTF
NA	TRBJ2-3	TRBV2	NA	TGTGCCAGCAGTACTACAGGGTTAACAGATACGCAGTATTTT	CASSTTGLTDTQYF
TRBD1	TRBJ1-5	TRBV20-1	NA	TGCAGTGCCACTTCTTCGTGGACAGGAAAAAATCAGCCCCAGCATTTT	CSATSSWTGKNQPQHF
NA	TRBJ1-2	TRBV7-9	NA	TGTGCCAGCAGCTTAGTCCGGGAGAGCCTTAAAGGCTACACCTTC	CASSLVRESLKGYTF
NA	TRBJ1-1	TRBV2	NA	TGTGCCAGCAGCCCCCTGAGGAACACTGAAGCTTTCTTT	CASSPLRNTEAFF
NA	TRBJ1-2	TRBV20-1	few	TGCAGTGCTAGAGCATTCCCGACAGTGGCTAACTATGGCTACACCTTC	CSARAFPTVANYGYTF
NA	TRBJ2-7	TRBV5-4	NA	TGTGCCAGCAGCTTGGACTTCTCGGGGGAGCAGTACTTC	CASSLDFSGEQYF
NA	TRBJ2-1	TRBV19	NA	TGTGCCAGTAGTTACGCCCCGGGGGCCGGCTACAATGAGCAGTTCTTC	CASSYAPGAGYNEQFF
TRBD2	TRBJ2-3	TRBV24-1	NA	TGTGCCACCAGTGACCGGAGCGGGGGGTTGGCAGATACGCAGTATTTT	CATSDRSGGLADTQYF
NA	TRBJ1-6	TRBV6-1	NA	TGTGCCAGCAACGCCGGGGTGGGGAATTCACCCCTCCACTTT	CASNAGVGNSPLHF
NA	TRBJ2-7	TRBV9	few	TGTGCCAGCAGCTCAGAGGTGGTACCTTACGAGCAGTACTTC	CASSSEVVPYEQYF
NA	TRBJ2-7	TRBV27	NA	TGTGCCAGCGGCAACTCAGGGAGCGCGCACTACGAGCAGTACTTC	CASGNSGSAHYEQYF
NA	TRBJ1-1	TRBV5-1	once	TGCGCCAGCAGCTTGAGTCAGGTGAACACTGAAGCTTTCTTT	CASSLSQVNTEAFF
TRBD1	TRBJ1-5	TRBV10-3	NA	TGTGCCAGCCGACCAAATACAGGGGAGTATGGTGGGCCCCAGCATTTT	CASRPNTGEYGGPQHF
TRBD2	TRBJ2-4	TRBV7-3	few	TGTGCCAGCAGCTTAACGGGAGGGGCGGCCAAAAACATTCAGTACTTC	CASSLTGGAAKNIQYF
TRBD1	TRBJ1-2	TRBV28	few	TGTGCCAGCAAAATCGGACAGGGGCATGGCTACACCTTC	CASKIGQGHGYTF
TRBD2	TRBJ2-5	TRBV4-1	once	TGCGCCAGCAGCCAAGGTATTAGGACTAGCGGGGGCTACCAAGAGACCCAGTACTTC	CASSQGIRTSGGYQETQYF
NA	TRBJ2-5	TRBV6-5	NA	TGTGCCAGCAGTTGGGGGGCCGGTCAAGAGACCCAGTACTTC	CASSWGAGQETQYF
TRBD1	TRBJ1-1	TRBV10-2	NA	TGCGCCAGCAGTCCTCAGGGGGGTGGGAACACTGAAGCTTTCTTT	CASSPQGGGNTEAFF
NA	TRBJ2-2	TRBV7-8	NA	TGTGCCAGCAGCCCAACAGGGTCGAACACCGGGGAGCTGTTTTTT	CASSPTGSNTGELFF
NA	TRBJ1-2	TRBV20-1	few	TGCAGTGCTAGATCGGGGGACGGCTACACCTTC	CSARSGDGYTF
NA	TRBJ2-5	TRBV20-1	few	TGCAGTGCCCAAGAGAGTAGGGGGGGGGAGACCCAGTACTTC	CSAQESRGGETQYF
NA	TRBJ2-5	TRBV2	NA	TGTGCCAGCAGTGGTTCAGGGATCCACGGAGAGACCCAGTACTTC	CASSGSGIHGETQYF
NA	TRBJ2-3	TRBV7-9	once	TGTGCCAGCAGCTTAGTCATAGATACGCAGTATTTT	CASSLVIDTQYF
NA	TRBJ2-3	TRBV28	NA	TGTGCCAGCAGCGGGACCGCGGGGACAGATACGCAGTATTTT	CASSGTAGTDTQYF
NA	TRBJ1-1	TRBV19	NA	TGTGCCAGTAGGCCGAGACAGGAGAACACTGAAGCTTTCTTT	CASRPRQENTEAFF
TRBD1	TRBJ1-3	TRBV6-5	few	TGTGCCAGCAGTTACACACCGGGACAGGGGACGGAGAGCGCCCGGGGAAACACCATATATTTT	CASSYTPGQGTESARGNTIYF
NA	TRBJ2-3	TRBV5-1	NA	TGCGCCAGCAGCTTGAGGACCGAGACTTCTAGCACAGATACGCAGTATTTT	CASSLRTETSSTDTQYF
NA	TRBJ1-5	TRBV27	few	TGTGCCAGCAGTTTACGGAAAGGTGGGGTTGGGGGCAATCAGCCCCAGCATTTT	CASSLRKGGVGGNQPQHF
NA	TRBJ2-3	TRBV11-2	few	TGTGCCAGCAGCTTAATGGGGAGGCCGGCAGATACGCAGTATTTT	CASSLMGRPADTQYF
TRBD2	TRBJ2-3	TRBV20-1	few	TGCAGTGCTAGGGATGGGGGGAGGGGCCCAACTATGGATACGCAGTATTTT	CSARDGGRGPTMDTQYF
TRBD1	TRBJ1-5	TRBV2	once	TGTGCCAGCAGTCCCCCGACCGGGACAGGGGCGATTCTAGGCAATCAGCCCCAGCATTTT	CASSPPTGTGAILGNQPQHF
NA	TRBJ2-3	TRBV11-3	few	TGTGCCAGCAGCTCCGAGTTCGCGGACGGCTCAAATACGCAGTATTTT	CASSSEFADGSNTQYF
NA	TRBJ2-7	TRBV7-2	NA	TGTGCCAGCAGCTTACTCACAGGCGGCGAGCAGTACTTC	CASSLLTGGEQYF
NA	TRBJ1-6	TRBV2	NA	TGTGCCAGCAGTGGGAATAATTCACCCCTCCACTTT	CASSGNNSPLHF
NA	TRBJ1-1	TRBV19	NA	TGTGCCAGTAGTACCCTACGGGGCACTGAAGCTTTCTTT	CASSTLRGTEAFF
TRBD2	TRBJ2-7	TRBV7-6	few	TGTGCCAGCAAACCCCTAGCGGGGCCCTACGAGCAGTACTTC	CASKPLAGPYEQYF
TRBD1	TRBJ2-1	TRBV11-3	NA	TGTGCCAGCAGCCCGGGACAGACAAACAATGAGCAGTTCTTC	CASSPGQTNNEQFF
NA	TRBJ1-2	TRBV6-1	NA	TGTGCCAGCAGGATCGGGACAAGCGGCTACACCTTC	CASRIGTSGYTF